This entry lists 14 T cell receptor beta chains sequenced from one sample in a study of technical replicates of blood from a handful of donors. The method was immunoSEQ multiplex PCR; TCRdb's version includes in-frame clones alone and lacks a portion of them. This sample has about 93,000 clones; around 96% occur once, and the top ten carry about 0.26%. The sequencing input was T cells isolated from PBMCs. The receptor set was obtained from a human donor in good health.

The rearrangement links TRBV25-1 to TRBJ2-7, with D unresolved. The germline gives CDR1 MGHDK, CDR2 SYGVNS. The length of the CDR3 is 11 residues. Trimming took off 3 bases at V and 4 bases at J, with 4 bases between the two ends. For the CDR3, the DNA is TGTGCCAGCAGTGATTCGTACGAGCAGTACTTC. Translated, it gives CASSDSYEQYF.

CDR3 protein: CASSWRGGGSNQPQHF. CDR3 nucleotides: TGTGCCAGCAGCTGGCGAGGGGGGGGCAGCAATCAGCCCCAGCATTTT. This sequence joins TRBV5-6 and TRBJ1-5, with D possibly being TRBD1 (6 bases). Germline loops: CDR1 SGHDT, CDR2 YYEEEE. The CDR3 consists of 16 residues. The germline V and J ends were trimmed by 3 bases and 1 base, with 14 bases remaining between them.

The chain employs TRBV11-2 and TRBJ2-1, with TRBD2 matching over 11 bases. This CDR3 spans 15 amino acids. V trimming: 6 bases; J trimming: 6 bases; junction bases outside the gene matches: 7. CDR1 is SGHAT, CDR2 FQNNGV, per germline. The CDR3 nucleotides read TGTGCCAGCAGGCCCGCACTAGCGGGAGTCAATGAGCAGTTCTTC. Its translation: CASRPALAGVNEQFF.

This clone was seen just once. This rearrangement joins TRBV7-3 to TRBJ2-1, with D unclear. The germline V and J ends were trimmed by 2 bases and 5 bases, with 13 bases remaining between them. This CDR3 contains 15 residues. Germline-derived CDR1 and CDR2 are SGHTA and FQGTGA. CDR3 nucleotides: TGTGCCAGCAGCTTACGACTTAACGGCCACAATGAGCAGTTCTTC. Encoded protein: CASSLRLNGHNEQFF.

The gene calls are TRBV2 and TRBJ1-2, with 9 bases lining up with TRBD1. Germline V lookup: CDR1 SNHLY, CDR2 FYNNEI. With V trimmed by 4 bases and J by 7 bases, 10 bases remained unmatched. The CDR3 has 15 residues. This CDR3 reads CASSGGTGNKSGYTF. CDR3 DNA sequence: TGTGCCAGCAGTGGGGGGACAGGGAACAAGAGTGGCTACACCTTC.

CDR3 in amino acids: CASSPLSNEQYF. The CDR3 nucleotides read TGTGCCAGCAGCCCCCTTTCTAACGAGCAGTACTTC. The chain is built from TRBV7-9 and TRBJ2-7; D ambiguous. Trimming stripped 5 bases from V and 5 bases from J, with 10 bases between. Germline V gene lookup returns CDR1 SEHNR and CDR2 FQNEAQ (reference sequence). The CDR3 extends over 12 amino acids.

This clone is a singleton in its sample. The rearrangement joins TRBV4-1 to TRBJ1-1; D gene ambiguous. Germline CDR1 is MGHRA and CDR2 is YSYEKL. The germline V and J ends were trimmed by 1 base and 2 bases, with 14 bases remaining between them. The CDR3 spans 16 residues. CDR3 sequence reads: CASSQVRRSLNTEAFF. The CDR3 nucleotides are TGCGCCAGCAGCCAAGTCCGACGGAGTTTAAACACTGAAGCTTTCTTT.

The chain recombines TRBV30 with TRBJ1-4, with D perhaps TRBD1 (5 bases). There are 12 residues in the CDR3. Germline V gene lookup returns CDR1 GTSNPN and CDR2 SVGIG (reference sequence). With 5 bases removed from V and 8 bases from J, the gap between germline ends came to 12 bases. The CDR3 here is CAWGGVGEKLFF. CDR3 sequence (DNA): TGTGCCTGGGGGGGGGTAGGCGAAAAACTGTTTTTT.

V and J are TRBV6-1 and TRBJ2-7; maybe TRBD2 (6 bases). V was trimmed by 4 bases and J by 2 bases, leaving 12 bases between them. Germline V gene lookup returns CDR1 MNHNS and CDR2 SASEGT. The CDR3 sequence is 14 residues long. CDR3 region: CASSGRRVPYEQYF. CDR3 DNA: TGTGCCAGCAGTGGGAGGAGGGTACCCTACGAGCAGTACTTC.

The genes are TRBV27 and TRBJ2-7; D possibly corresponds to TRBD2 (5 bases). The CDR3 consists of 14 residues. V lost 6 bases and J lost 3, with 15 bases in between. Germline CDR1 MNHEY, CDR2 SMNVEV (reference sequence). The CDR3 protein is CASSPGPGDYEQYF. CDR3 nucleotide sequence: TGTGCCAGCAGCCCTGGACCCGGGGACTACGAGCAGTACTTC.

Written as DNA, the CDR3 is TGTGCCAGCAGCGGGAAGACAGGGCAGAACACTGAAGCTTTCTTT. Protein product: CASSGKTGQNTEAFF. The chain links TRBV7-6 to TRBJ1-1; the match to TRBD1 covers 7 bases. Germline loops: CDR1 SGHVS, CDR2 FNYEAQ. This CDR3 has 15 amino acids. Germline trimming cut 5 bases from V and 1 base from J; bases unmatched to any gene: 7.

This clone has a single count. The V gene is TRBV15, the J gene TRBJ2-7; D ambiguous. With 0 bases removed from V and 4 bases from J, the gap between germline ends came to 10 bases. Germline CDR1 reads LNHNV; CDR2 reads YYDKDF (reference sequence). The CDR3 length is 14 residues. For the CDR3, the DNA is TGTGCCACCAGCAGAGATCTAGGTAATTACGAGCAGTACTTC. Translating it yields CATSRDLGNYEQYF.

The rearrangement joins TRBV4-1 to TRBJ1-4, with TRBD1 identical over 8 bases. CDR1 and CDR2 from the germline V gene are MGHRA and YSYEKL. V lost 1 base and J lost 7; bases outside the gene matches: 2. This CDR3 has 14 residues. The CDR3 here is CASSQGTGIEKLFF. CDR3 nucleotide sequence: TGCGCCAGCAGCCAAGGGACAGGGATTGAAAAACTGTTTTTT.

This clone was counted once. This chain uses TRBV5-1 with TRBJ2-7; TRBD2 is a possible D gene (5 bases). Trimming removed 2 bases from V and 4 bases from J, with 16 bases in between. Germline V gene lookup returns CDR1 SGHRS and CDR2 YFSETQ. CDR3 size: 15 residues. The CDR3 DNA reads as TGCGCCAGCAGCTTAAGCGGCCGGGCCGGGTACGAGCAGTACTTC. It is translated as CASSLSGRAGYEQYF.